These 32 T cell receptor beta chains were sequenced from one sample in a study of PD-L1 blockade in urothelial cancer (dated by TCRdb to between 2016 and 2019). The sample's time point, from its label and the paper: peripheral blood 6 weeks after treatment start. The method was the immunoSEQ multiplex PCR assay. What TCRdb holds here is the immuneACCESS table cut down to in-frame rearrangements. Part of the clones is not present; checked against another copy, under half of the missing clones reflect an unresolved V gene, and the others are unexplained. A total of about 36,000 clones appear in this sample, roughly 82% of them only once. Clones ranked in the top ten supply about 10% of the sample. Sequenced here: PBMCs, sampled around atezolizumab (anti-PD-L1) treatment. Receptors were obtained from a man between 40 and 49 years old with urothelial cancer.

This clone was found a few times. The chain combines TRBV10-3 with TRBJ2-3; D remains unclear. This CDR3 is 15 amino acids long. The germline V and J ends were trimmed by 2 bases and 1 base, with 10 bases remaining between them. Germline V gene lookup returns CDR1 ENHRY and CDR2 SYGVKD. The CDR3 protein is CAISEVLDGTDTQYF. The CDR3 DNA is TGTGCCATCAGTGAGGTCCTAGATGGCACAGATACGCAGTATTTT.

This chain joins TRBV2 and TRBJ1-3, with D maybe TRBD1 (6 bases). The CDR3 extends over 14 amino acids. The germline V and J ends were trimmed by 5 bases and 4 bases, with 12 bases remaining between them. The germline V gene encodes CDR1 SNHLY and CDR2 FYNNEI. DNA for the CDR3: TGTGCCAGCAGTCCCAGGACAGCCGGAAACACCATATATTTT. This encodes CASSPRTAGNTIYF.

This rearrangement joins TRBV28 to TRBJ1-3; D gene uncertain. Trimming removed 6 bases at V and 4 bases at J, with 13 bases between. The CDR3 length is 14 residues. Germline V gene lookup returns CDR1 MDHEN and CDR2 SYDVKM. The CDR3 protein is CASRRPGGGNTIYF. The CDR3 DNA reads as TGTGCCAGCAGAAGACCCGGAGGAGGAAACACCATATATTTT.

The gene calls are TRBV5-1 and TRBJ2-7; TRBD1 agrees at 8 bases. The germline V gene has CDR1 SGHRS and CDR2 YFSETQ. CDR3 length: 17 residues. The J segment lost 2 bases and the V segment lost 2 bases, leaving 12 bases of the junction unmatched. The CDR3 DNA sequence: TGCGCCAGCAGCTTCCTCCCGACAGGGGCGATGACCTACGAGCAGTACTTC. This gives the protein CASSFLPTGAMTYEQYF.

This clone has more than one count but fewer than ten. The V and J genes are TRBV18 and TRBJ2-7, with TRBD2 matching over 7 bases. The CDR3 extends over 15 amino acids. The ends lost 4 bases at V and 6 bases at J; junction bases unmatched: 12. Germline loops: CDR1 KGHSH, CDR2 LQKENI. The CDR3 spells CASSLLADALLEQYF. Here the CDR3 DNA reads TGTGCCAGCTCACTTCTAGCGGATGCCCTCCTCGAGCAGTACTTC.

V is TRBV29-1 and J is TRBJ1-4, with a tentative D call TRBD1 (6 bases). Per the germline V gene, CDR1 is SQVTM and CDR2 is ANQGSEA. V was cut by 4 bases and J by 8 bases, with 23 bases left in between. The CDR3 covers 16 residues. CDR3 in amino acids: CSVGGMTDRQAEKLFF. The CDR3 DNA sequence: TGCAGCGTTGGGGGTATGACCGACCGACAGGCAGAAAAACTGTTTTTT.

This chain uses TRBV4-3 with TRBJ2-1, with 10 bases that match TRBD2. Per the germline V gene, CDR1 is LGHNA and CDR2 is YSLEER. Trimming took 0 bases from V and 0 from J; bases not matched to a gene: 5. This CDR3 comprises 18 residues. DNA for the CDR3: TGCGCCAGCAGCCAAGACCTAGCGGGAGTGGGCTCCTACAATGAGCAGTTCTTC. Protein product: CASSQDLAGVGSYNEQFF.

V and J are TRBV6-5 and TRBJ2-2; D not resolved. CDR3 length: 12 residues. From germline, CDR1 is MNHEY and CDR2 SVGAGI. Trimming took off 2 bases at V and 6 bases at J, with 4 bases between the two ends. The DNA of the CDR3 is TGTGCCAGCAGTTACCTAGCCGGGGAGCTGTTTTTT. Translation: CASSYLAGELFF.

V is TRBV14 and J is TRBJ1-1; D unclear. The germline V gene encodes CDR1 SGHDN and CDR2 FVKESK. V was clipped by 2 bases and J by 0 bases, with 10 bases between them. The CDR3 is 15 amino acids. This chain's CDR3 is CASSQRSRVNTEAFF. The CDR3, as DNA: TGTGCCAGCAGCCAACGCTCGCGGGTGAACACTGAAGCTTTCTTT.

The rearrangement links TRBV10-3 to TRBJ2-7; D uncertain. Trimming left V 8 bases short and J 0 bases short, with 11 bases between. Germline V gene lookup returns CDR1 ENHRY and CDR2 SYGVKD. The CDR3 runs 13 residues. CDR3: CAIGGESSYEQYF. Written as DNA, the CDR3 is TGTGCCATCGGCGGAGAAAGCTCCTACGAGCAGTACTTC.

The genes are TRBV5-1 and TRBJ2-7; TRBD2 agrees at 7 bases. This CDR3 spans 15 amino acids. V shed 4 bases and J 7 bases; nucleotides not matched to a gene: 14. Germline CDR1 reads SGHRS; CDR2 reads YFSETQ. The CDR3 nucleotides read TGCGCCAGCAGCGACCCGGGGGGACCCCGAGAGGAGCAGTACTTC. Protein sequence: CASSDPGGPREEQYF. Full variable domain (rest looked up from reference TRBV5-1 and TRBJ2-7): KAGVTQTPRYLIKTRGQQVTLSCSPISGHRSVSWYQQTPGQGLQFLFEYFSETQRNKGNFPGRFSGRQFSNSRSEMNVSTLELGDSALYLCASSDPGGPREEQYFGPGTRLTVT.

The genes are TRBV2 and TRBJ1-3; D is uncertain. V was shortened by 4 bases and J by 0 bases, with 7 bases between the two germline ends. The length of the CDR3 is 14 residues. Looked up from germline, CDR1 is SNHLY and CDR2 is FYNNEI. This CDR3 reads CASSGGFSGNTIYF. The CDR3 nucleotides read TGTGCCAGCAGTGGAGGCTTCTCTGGAAACACCATATATTTT.

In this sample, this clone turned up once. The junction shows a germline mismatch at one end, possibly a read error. The CDR3 protein is CASSQGGDTNTEAFF. The CDR3 DNA sequence: TGTGCCAGCAGTCAAGGGGGCGACACGAACACTGAAGCTTTCTTT. The chain has TRBV4-2 and TRBJ1-1, with 7 bases identical to TRBD1. The CDR3 length is 15 residues. Germline CDR1 and CDR2: LGHNA and YNFKEQ.

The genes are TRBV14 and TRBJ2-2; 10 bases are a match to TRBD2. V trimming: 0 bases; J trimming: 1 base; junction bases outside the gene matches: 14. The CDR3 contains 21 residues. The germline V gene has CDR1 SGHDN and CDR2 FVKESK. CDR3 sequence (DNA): TGTGCCAGCAGCCAAGAGTACGGGGCTAGCGGGAGATTTGAGAACACCGGGGAGCTGTTTTTT. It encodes CASSQEYGASGRFENTGELFF. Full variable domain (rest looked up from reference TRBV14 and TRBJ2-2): EAGVTQFPSHSVIEKGQTVTLRCDPISGHDNLYWYRRVMGKEIKFLLHFVKESKQDESGMPNNRFLAERTGGTYSTLKVQPAELEDSGVYFCASSQEYGASGRFENTGELFFGEGSRLTVL.

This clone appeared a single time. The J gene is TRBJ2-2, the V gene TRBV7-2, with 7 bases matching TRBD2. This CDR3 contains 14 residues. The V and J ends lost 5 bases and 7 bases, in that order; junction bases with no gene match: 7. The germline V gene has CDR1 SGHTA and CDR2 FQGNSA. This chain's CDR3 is CASSRNVAGGELFF. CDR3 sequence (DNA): TGTGCCAGCAGCCGCAACGTAGCGGGCGGGGAGCTGTTTTTT.

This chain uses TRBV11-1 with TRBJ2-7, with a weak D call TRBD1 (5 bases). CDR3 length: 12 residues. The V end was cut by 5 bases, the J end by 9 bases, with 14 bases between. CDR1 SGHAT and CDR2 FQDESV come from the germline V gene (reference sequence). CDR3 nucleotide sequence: TGTGCCAGCAGCCAACCGCAGGGCGCGCAGTACTTC. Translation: CASSQPQGAQYF. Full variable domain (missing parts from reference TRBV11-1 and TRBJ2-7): EAEVAQSPRYKITEKSQAVAFWCDPISGHATLYWYRQILGQGPELLVQFQDESVVDDSQLPKDRFSAERLKGVDSTLKIQPAELGDSAMYLCASSQPQGAQYFGPGTRLTVT.

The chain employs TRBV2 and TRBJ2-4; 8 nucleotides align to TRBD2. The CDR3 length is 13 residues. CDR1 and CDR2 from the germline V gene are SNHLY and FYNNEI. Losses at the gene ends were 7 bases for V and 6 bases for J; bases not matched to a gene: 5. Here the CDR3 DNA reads TGTGCCAGCACCACCGGGGGGGGAAACATTCAGTACTTC. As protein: CASTTGGGNIQYF.

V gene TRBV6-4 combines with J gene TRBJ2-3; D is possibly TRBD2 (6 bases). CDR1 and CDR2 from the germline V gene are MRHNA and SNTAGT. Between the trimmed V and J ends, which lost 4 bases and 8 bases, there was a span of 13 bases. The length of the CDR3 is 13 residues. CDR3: CASSGGIETTQYF. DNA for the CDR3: TGTGCCAGCAGTGGCGGGATCGAGACTACGCAGTATTTT.

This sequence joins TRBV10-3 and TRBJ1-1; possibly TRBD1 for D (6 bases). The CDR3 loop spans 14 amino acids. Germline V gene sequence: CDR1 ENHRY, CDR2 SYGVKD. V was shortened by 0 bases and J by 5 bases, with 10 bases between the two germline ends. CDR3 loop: CAISESAGDTEAFF. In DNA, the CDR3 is TGTGCCATCAGTGAGTCCGCAGGGGATACTGAAGCTTTCTTT.

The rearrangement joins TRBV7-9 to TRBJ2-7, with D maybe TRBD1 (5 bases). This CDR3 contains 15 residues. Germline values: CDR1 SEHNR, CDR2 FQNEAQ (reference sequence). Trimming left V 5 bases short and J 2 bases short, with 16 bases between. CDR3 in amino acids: CASSPDSPGPYEQYF. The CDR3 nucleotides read TGTGCCAGCAGCCCCGACAGTCCGGGCCCCTACGAGCAGTACTTC.

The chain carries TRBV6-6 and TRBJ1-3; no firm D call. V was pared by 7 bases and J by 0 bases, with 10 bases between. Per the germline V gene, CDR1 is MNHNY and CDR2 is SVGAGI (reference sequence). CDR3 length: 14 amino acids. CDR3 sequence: CASTLLASGNTIYF. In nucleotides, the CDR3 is TGTGCCAGCACCCTATTAGCCTCTGGAAACACCATATATTTT.

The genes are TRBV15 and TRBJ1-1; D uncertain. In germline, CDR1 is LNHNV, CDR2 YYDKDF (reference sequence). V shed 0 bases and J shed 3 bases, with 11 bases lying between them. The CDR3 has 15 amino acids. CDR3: CATSRDGQSHTEAFF. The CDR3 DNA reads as TGTGCCACCAGCAGAGATGGGCAAAGTCACACTGAAGCTTTCTTT. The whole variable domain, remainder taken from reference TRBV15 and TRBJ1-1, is DAMVIQNPRYQVTQFGKPVTLSCSQTLNHNVMYWYQQKSSQAPKLLFHYYDKDFNNEADTPDNFQSRRPNTSFCFLDIRSPGLGDTAMYLCATSRDGQSHTEAFFGQGTRLTVV.

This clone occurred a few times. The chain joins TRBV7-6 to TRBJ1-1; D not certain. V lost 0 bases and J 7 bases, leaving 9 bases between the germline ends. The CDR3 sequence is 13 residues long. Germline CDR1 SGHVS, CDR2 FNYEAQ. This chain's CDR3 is CASSLAAGFEAFF. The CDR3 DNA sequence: TGTGCCAGCAGCTTAGCAGCGGGTTTTGAAGCTTTCTTT. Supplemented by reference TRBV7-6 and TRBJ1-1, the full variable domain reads GAGVSQSPRYKVTKRGQDVALRCDPISGHVSLYWYRQALGQGPEFLTYFNYEAQQDKSGLPNDRFSAERPEGSISTLTIQRTEQRDSAMYRCASSLAAGFEAFFGQGTRLTVV.

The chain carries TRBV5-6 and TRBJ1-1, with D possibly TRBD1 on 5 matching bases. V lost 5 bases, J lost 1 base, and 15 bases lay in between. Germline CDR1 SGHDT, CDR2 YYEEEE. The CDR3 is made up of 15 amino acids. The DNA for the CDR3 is TGTGCCAGCAGACCTGCGGGACGGGCGAACACTGAAGCTTTCTTT. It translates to CASRPAGRANTEAFF. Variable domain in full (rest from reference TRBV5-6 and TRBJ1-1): DAGVTQSPTHLIKTRGQQVTLRCSPKSGHDTVSWYQQALGQGPQFIFQYYEEEERQRGNFPDRFSGHQFPNYSSELNVNALLLGDSALYLCASRPAGRANTEAFFGQGTRLTVV.

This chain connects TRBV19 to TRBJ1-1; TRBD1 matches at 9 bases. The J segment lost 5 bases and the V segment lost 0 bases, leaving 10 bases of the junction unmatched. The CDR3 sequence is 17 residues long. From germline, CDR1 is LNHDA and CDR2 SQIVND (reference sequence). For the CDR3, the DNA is TGTGCCAGTAGTATAGAGGGTTTGGGACAGGGTAAGACTGAAGCTTTCTTT. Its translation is CASSIEGLGQGKTEAFF.

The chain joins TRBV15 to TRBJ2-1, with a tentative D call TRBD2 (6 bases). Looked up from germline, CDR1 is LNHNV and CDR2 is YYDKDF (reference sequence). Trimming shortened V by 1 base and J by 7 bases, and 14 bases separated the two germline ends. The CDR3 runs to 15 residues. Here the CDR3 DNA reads TGTGCCACCAGCAGAGTCACATCTCGGGGGAATGAGCAGTTCTTC. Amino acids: CATSRVTSRGNEQFF.

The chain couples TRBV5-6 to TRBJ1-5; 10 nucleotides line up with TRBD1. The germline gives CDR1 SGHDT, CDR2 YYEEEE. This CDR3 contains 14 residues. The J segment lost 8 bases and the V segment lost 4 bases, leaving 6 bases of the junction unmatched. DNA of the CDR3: TGTGCCAGCAGCACGGGGACAGGGGCCGAGCCCCAGCATTTT. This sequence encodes CASSTGTGAEPQHF.

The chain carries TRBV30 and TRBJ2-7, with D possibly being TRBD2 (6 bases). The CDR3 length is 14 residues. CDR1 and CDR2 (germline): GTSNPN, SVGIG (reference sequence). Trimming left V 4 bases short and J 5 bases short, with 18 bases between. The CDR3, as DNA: TGTGCCTGGACCGGGACTGCCTTCGGTCACGAGCAGTACTTC. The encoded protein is CAWTGTAFGHEQYF.

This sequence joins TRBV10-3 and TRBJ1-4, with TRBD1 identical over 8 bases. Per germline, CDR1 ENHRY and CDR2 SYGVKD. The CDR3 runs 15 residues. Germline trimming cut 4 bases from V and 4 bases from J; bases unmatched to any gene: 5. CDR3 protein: CAISAATGGNEKLFF. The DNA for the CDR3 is TGTGCCATCAGTGCGGCTACAGGGGGTAATGAAAAACTGTTTTTT.

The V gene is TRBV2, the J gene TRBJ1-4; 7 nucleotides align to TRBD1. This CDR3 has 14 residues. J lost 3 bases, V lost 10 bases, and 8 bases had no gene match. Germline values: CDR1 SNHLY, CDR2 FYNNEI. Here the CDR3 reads CATRPGQSNEKLFF. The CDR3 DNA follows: TGTGCCACGAGACCGGGACAGTCTAATGAAAAACTGTTTTTT. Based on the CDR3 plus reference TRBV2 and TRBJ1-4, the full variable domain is EPEVTQTPSHQVTQMGQEVILRCVPISNHLYFYWYRQILGQKVEFLVSFYNNEISEKSEIFDDQFSVERPDGSNFTLKIRSTKLEDSAMYFCATRPGQSNEKLFFGSGTQLSVL.

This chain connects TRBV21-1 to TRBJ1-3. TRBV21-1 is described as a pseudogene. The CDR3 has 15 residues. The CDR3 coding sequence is TGTGCCAGCAGCGTTACCCAGACTGGAGGAAACACCATATATTTT. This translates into CASSVTQTGGNTIYF.

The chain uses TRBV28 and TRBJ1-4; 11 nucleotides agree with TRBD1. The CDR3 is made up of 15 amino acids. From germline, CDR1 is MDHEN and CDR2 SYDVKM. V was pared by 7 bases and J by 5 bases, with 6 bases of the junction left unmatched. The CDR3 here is CASTSGTGGNEKLFF. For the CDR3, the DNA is TGTGCCAGCACCAGCGGGACAGGGGGGAATGAAAAACTGTTTTTT.